One and the same sample provided the 30 T cell receptor beta chains below, sequenced in a study of blood T cell repertoires in COVID-19. TCRdb's copy holds only in-frame clones and misses some; the assay was immunoSEQ multiplex PCR. Of 300,000 to 400,000 clones listed, more than 75% are singletons. The sequenced sample was peripheral blood. Receptors originate from a woman between 18 and 29 years old who had recovered from COVID-19.

J is TRBJ1-5 and V is TRBV7-9, with D possibly TRBD1 on 6 matching bases. The germline V gene has CDR1 SEHNR and CDR2 FQNEAQ (reference sequence). V was clipped by 5 bases and J by 5 bases, with 10 bases between them. The CDR3 totals 13 residues. CDR3 in amino acids: CASSPDRYQPQHF. In nucleotides, the CDR3 is TGTGCCAGCAGCCCTGACAGGTATCAGCCCCAGCATTTT. The full variable domain, completed using reference TRBV7-9 and TRBJ1-5, is DTGVSQNPRHKITKRGQNVTFRCDPISEHNRLYWYRQTLGQGPEFLTYFQNEAQLEKSRLLSDRFSAERPKGSFSTLEIQRTEQGDSAMYLCASSPDRYQPQHFGDGTRLSIL.

The genes are TRBV27 and TRBJ2-5, with TRBD2 identical over 12 bases. CDR3 length: 18 amino acids. Germline CDR1 reads MNHEY; CDR2 reads SMNVEV (reference sequence). The J segment lost 4 bases and the V segment lost 5 bases, leaving 14 bases of the junction unmatched. For the CDR3, the DNA is TGTGCCAGCAGTCCCTCGAAATGGACTAGCGGGATATTAGAGACCCAGTACTTC. It translates to CASSPSKWTSGILETQYF.

The chain has TRBV6-2 or TRBV6-3 and TRBJ2-1, with D perhaps TRBD1 (8 bases). CDR3 length: 12 residues. V gave up 5 bases and J gave up 15 bases, with 17 bases separating them. Germline V gene data show CDR1 as MNHEY and CDR2 as SVGEGT. The CDR3 is CASSRTGGAPFF. CDR3 DNA sequence: TGTGCCAGCAGTCGCACAGGGGGGGCCCCGTTCTTC.

V usage is TRBV10-3 and J usage is TRBJ2-1; 14 positions match TRBD2. The CDR3 loop spans 17 amino acids. Germline V gene lookup returns CDR1 ENHRY and CDR2 SYGVKD. V lost 7 bases, J lost 10 bases, and 15 bases stayed unmatched. The CDR3 region has the DNA TGTGCCATCACCAAAAGAGGGACTAGCGGGAGTTTTGGGGAGCAGTTCTTC. Its protein is CAITKRGTSGSFGEQFF.

The chain links TRBV5-4 to TRBJ2-3; 7 bases are shared with TRBD2. V gave up 1 base and J gave up 5 bases; unmatched junction bases: 19. Germline V CDR1 and CDR2: SGHNT, YYREEE (reference sequence). The CDR3 has 19 amino acids. CDR3 coding DNA: TGTGCCAGCAGCTTGCGTCGCGAGTTTGTCCTAGCGGAAGAAGATACGCAGTATTTT. Translation: CASSLRREFVLAEEDTQYF.

This chain connects TRBV4-3 to TRBJ2-3, with TRBD2 identical over 8 bases. V was pared by 1 base and J by 5 bases, with 2 bases of the junction left unmatched. From germline, CDR1 is LGHNA and CDR2 YSLEER. The CDR3 totals 14 residues. Here the CDR3 DNA reads TGCGCCAGCAGCCAAGCCGGGGGGGGAGATACGCAGTATTTT. It specifies CASSQAGGGDTQYF.

The chain recombines TRBV13 with TRBJ2-7, with 9 bases matching TRBD1. The CDR3 totals 15 residues. Per germline, CDR1 PRHDT and CDR2 FYEKMQ (reference sequence). The DNA for the CDR3 is TGTGCCGGCAGCTTGACTTCGGGACAGGGATACGAGCAGTACGTC. Protein product: CAGSLTSGQGYEQYV.

This chain links TRBV27 with TRBJ1-2, with D maybe TRBD1 (5 bases). The CDR3 spans 17 residues. Trimming left V 0 bases short and J 4 bases short, with 18 bases between. The germline V gene has CDR1 MNHEY and CDR2 SMNVEV (reference sequence). CDR3 region: CASSLSQGAGSIYGYTF. CDR3 DNA: TGTGCCAGCAGTTTATCCCAGGGTGCAGGGTCGATCTATGGCTACACCTTC.

The chain joins TRBV11-3 to TRBJ1-1, with a possible D match to TRBD1 (6 bases). Germline V gene lookup returns CDR1 SGHNT and CDR2 YENEEA. The V and J ends lost 7 bases and 5 bases respectively, with 14 bases between them. CDR3 length equals 13 residues. The CDR3 nucleotides are TGTGCCAGCACCCTCCGGGGGGCTACTGAAGCTTTCTTT. Translation gives CASTLRGATEAFF. The full variable domain, with the rest looked up from reference TRBV11-3 and TRBJ1-1, is EAGVVQSPRYKIIEKKQPVAFWCNPISGHNTLYWYLQNLGQGPELLIRYENEEAVDDSQLPKDRFSAERLKGVDSTLKIQPAELGDSAVYLCASTLRGATEAFFGQGTRLTVV.

The sample holds one count of this clone. The chain joins TRBV9 to TRBJ1-1; 7 bases are shared with TRBD1. The CDR3 is 13 amino acids. Germline CDR1 reads SGDLS; CDR2 reads YYNGEE. The V segment lost 3 bases and the J segment 5 bases; nucleotides outside the gene matches: 4. CDR3 residues: CASSGRGRTEAFF. The CDR3 nucleotides read TGTGCCAGCAGCGGAAGGGGGCGGACTGAAGCTTTCTTT.

A single count supports this clone. The chain couples TRBV4-3 to TRBJ2-3; TRBD2 agrees at 8 bases. The J segment lost 0 bases and the V segment lost 4 bases, leaving 6 bases of the junction unmatched. Germline lookup yields CDR1 LGHNA and CDR2 YSLEER. This CDR3 spans 16 amino acids. The CDR3 DNA sequence: TGCGCCAGCAGCCGGGACTCTAGCGGGAGCACAGATACGCAGTATTTT. Its translation is CASSRDSSGSTDTQYF.

The chain joins TRBV27 to TRBJ1-1, with D possibly TRBD1 on 6 matching bases. Trimming removed 7 bases at V and 1 base at J, with 13 bases between. CDR3 length equals 14 residues. Germline lookup yields CDR1 MNHEY and CDR2 SMNVEV (reference sequence). CDR3 sequence (DNA): TGTGCCAGCACCCTGAGGGGGGGGAACACTGAAGCTTTCTTT. It yields the protein CASTLRGGNTEAFF.

V is TRBV28 and J is TRBJ1-2; TRBD1 matches 7 bases. V dropped 3 bases and J dropped 6; count of bases not matched to a gene: 10. The CDR3 covers 15 residues. Germline-derived CDR1 and CDR2 are MDHEN and SYDVKM. In nucleotides, the CDR3 is TGTGCCAGCAGTTTGGCCCCCACAGGGGTCGATGGCTACACCTTC. It encodes CASSLAPTGVDGYTF.

The chain recombines TRBV5-6 with TRBJ2-5, with 9 bases identical to TRBD1. CDR1 is SGHDT, CDR2 YYEEEE, per germline. The trim removed 0 bases at V and 5 bases at J, leaving 2 bases unmatched. There are 14 residues in the CDR3. CDR3 loop: CASSLDRGRETQYF. CDR3 nucleotides: TGTGCCAGCAGCTTGGACAGGGGGCGTGAGACCCAGTACTTC.

The CDR3 sequence is CASSRWEGETGELFF. Written as DNA, the CDR3 is TGTGCCAGCTCACGCTGGGAGGGTGAGACCGGGGAGCTGTTTTTT. The chain links TRBV18 to TRBJ2-2; 7 bases fit TRBD2. The CDR3 totals 15 residues. V was clipped by 4 bases and J by 5 bases; unmatched bases: 7. In germline, CDR1 is KGHSH, CDR2 LQKENI.

This sequence joins TRBV27 and TRBJ1-1, with D possibly being TRBD1 (5 bases). Trimming took 8 bases from V and 10 from J, leaving 26 bases between them. CDR3 size: 15 residues. Germline CDR1 MNHEY, CDR2 SMNVEV (reference sequence). This chain's CDR3 is CASGGGGGRYRVAFF. The CDR3 region has the DNA TGTGCCAGCGGCGGCGGGGGAGGAAGGTACCGGGTAGCTTTCTTT.

The chain joins TRBV4-3 to TRBJ2-3; 7 bases are shared with TRBD1. The length of the CDR3 is 15 residues. The V gene end was trimmed by 5 bases and the J gene end by 4 bases; junction bases not matched to a gene: 9. Looked up from germline, CDR1 is LGHNA and CDR2 is YSLEER. DNA of the CDR3: TGCGCCAGCAGCGCCTGGACAGGCCTCCCAGATACGCAGTATTTT. It translates to CASSAWTGLPDTQYF.

V gene TRBV18 combines with J gene TRBJ2-1; the match to TRBD2 covers 7 bases. This CDR3 comprises 17 residues. J was trimmed by 2 bases and V by 2 bases; bases with no gene match: 9. Germline V lookup: CDR1 KGHSH, CDR2 LQKENI. Here the CDR3 DNA reads TGTGCCAGCTCACCATTTTCGGGGAGGGAGACCTACAATGAGCAGTTCTTC. It specifies CASSPFSGRETYNEQFF.

The chain recombines TRBV4-3 with TRBJ2-2; D gene ambiguous. Per germline, CDR1 LGHNA and CDR2 YSLEER. The germline V and J ends were trimmed by 1 base and 4 bases, with 10 bases remaining between them. This CDR3 has 15 amino acids. CDR3 region: CASSQVYVSTGELFF. For the CDR3, the DNA is TGCGCCAGCAGCCAAGTATACGTTAGCACCGGGGAGCTGTTTTTT.

There are a few counts of this clone. The chain couples TRBV5-6 to TRBJ1-1; D might be TRBD1 (5 bases). Germline loops: CDR1 SGHDT, CDR2 YYEEEE. V was clipped by 1 base and J by 6 bases, with 7 bases between them. This CDR3 comprises 12 residues. CDR3 DNA: TGTGCCAGCAGCTTGCAGGGCGCTGAAGCTTTCTTT. Its protein is CASSLQGAEAFF.

CDR3 loop: CASNNPSGGETQYF. CDR3 DNA sequence: TGCGCCAGCAACAACCCTAGCGGGGGAGAGACCCAGTACTTC. V gene TRBV5-1 combines with J gene TRBJ2-5; the match to TRBD2 covers 10 bases. The CDR3 is made up of 14 amino acids. V dropped 6 bases and J dropped 4; count of bases not matched to a gene: 6. Germline-derived CDR1 and CDR2 are SGHRS and YFSETQ.

This chain connects TRBV7-2 to TRBJ1-1; D call uncertain. The CDR3 totals 14 residues. Trimming stripped 2 bases from V and 1 base from J, with 8 bases between. Looked up from germline, CDR1 is SGHTA and CDR2 is FQGNSA. CDR3 sequence (DNA): TGTGCCAGCAGCTTACTGGAGGGGAACACTGAAGCTTTCTTT. It yields the protein CASSLLEGNTEAFF.

The V and J genes are TRBV28 and TRBJ2-5; tentatively, D is TRBD2 (5 bases). Per the germline V gene, CDR1 is MDHEN and CDR2 is SYDVKM. CDR3 length: 13 residues. Between the trimmed V and J ends, which lost 2 bases and 7 bases, there was a span of 11 bases. The CDR3 DNA sequence: TGTGCCAGCAGTTTACAGACCGGAGGGACCCAGTACTTC. It specifies CASSLQTGGTQYF.

This clone was observed a single time. This chain links TRBV7-2 with TRBJ2-1; 8 bases are a match to TRBD2. V shed 2 bases, J shed 8 bases, and the junction held 11 bases outside the gene matches. The germline gives CDR1 SGHTA, CDR2 FQGNSA. The CDR3 loop spans 16 amino acids. CDR3 nucleotide sequence: TGTGCCAGCAGCTTAATAGGTAGCGGGATACGCCATGAGCAGTTCTTC. Translating gives CASSLIGSGIRHEQFF.

The rearrangement uses TRBV4-3 and TRBJ1-5; tentatively, D is TRBD1 (6 bases). The V end was cut by 0 bases, the J end by 4 bases, with 22 bases between. Germline-derived CDR1 and CDR2 are LGHNA and YSLEER. The CDR3 is 19 residues long. The CDR3 DNA follows: TGCGCCAGCAGCCAAGATTTACCCACTGGGGGCAGGGGAAATCAGCCCCAGCATTTT. The encoded protein is CASSQDLPTGGRGNQPQHF.

The CDR3 DNA sequence: TGTGCCAGCAGCTTAGGAACTACTGGGAGCTACGAGCAGTACGTC. This translates into CASSLGTTGSYEQYV. This chain joins TRBV13 and TRBJ2-7; possibly TRBD2 for D (5 bases). The ends were cut back, 0 bases at V and 3 bases at J, with 12 bases in the middle. Germline V gene lookup returns CDR1 PRHDT and CDR2 FYEKMQ (reference sequence). The CDR3 has 15 residues.

This clone has just one count. The same CDR3 is also encoded by other DNA sequences in this sample. This chain connects TRBV7-2 to TRBJ2-1, with 8 bases matching TRBD2. Trimming took 5 bases from V and 0 from J; bases not matched to a gene: 3. This CDR3 is built from 15 residues. The V gene's germline CDR1 is SGHTA and CDR2 FQGNSA. CDR3 coding DNA: TGTGCCAGCAGCCCTCTAGCGGGCTCCTACAATGAGCAGTTCTTC. Protein: CASSPLAGSYNEQFF. The entire variable domain, with the rest obtained from reference TRBV7-2 and TRBJ2-1, is as follows: GAGVSQSPSNKVTEKGKDVELRCDPISGHTALYWYRQSLGQGLEFLIYFQGNSAPDKSGLPSDRFSAERTGGSVSTLTIQRTQQEDSAVYLCASSPLAGSYNEQFFGPGTRLTVL.

This clone was recorded only once. The chain recombines TRBV30 with TRBJ1-2, with 7 nucleotides matching TRBD1. Germline CDR1 GTSNPN, CDR2 SVGIG (reference sequence). After removal of 3 bases from V and 12 bases from J, the junction contained 10 bases not matched to a gene. The CDR3 sequence is 12 residues long. CDR3 region: CAWSRDDRVNTF. DNA of the CDR3: TGTGCCTGGAGCCGAGATGACAGGGTCAACACCTTC.

The chain employs TRBV4-3 and TRBJ1-1; possibly TRBD1 for D (6 bases). The CDR3 extends over 13 amino acids. V was clipped by 1 base and J by 8 bases, with 11 bases between them. Germline loops: CDR1 LGHNA, CDR2 YSLEER. The CDR3 loop reads CASSQGDRLEAFF. Here the CDR3 DNA reads TGCGCCAGCAGCCAAGGTGACAGGTTAGAAGCTTTCTTT.

The gene calls are TRBV19 and TRBJ2-1; maybe TRBD1 (6 bases). The CDR3 is 16 amino acids. V lost 4 bases and J lost 6, with 19 bases in between. Germline CDR1 and CDR2: LNHDA and SQIVND (reference sequence). The CDR3 loop is CASSNPGQIEFNEQFF. The CDR3 DNA sequence: TGTGCCAGTAGTAACCCTGGACAGATAGAGTTCAATGAGCAGTTCTTC.